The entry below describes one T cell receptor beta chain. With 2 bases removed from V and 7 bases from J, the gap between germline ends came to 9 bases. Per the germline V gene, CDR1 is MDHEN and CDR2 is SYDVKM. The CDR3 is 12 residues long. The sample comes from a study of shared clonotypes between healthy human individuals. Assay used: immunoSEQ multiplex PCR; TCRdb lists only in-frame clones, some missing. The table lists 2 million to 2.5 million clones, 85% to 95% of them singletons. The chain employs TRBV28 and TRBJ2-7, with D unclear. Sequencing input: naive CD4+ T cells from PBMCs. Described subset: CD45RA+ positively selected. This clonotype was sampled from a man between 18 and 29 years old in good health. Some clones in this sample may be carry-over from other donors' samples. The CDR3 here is CASSLKAQEQYF. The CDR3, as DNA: TGTGCCAGCAGTTTAAAGGCGCAGGAGCAGTACTTC.